Listed below are T cell receptor beta chains from one sample, sequenced in a study of blood T cell repertoires in COVID-19. Clones were sequenced by immunoSEQ multiplex PCR, and TCRdb holds only the in-frame ones, with some missing. There are approximately 200,000 clones in the sample; roughly 81% occur only once, and over 9.5% lies in the top ten. The material sequenced was peripheral blood. The receptors come from a woman of 80 years or more with COVID-19, enrolled during active disease. The CDR3 runs from the conserved cysteine through the conserved F or W. D genes are given only for firm matches. Expanded clones get a size class; other rows say once, few or many, or leave the size out.

>-|TRBV7-8|TRBJ2-7|TRBD1
TGTGCCAGCAGCACGCGGCGGACAGGAGCGATGGAGCAGTACTTC
CASSTRRTGAMEQYF
>-|TRBV28|TRBJ2-1|-
TGTGCCAGCAGTTTGTCGGGGGGCGATAATGAGCAGTTCTTC
CASSLSGGDNEQFF
>-|TRBV5-4|TRBJ2-5|TRBD2
TGTGCCAGCAGCCTTGGCGGGGCGGGAGGGCAAGAGACCCAGTACTTC
CASSLGGAGGQETQYF
>-|TRBV27|TRBJ2-5|-
TGTGCCAGCAGTGCCGATGCCGGGACAGCGGGAGAGACCCAGTACTTC
CASSADAGTAGETQYF
>-|TRBV5-6|TRBJ2-1|TRBD2
TGTGCCAGCAGCCGGCGGGGAGGGACTTACAATGAGCAGTTCTTC
CASSRRGGTYNEQFF
>-|TRBV4-3|TRBJ1-1|-
TGCGCCAGCAGCCAAGAAGGGGGGAACACTGAAGCTTTCTTT
CASSQEGGNTEAFF
>once|TRBV3-1/TRBV3-2|TRBJ1-2|TRBD1
TGTGCCAGCAGCCAAGGACAGGGCTATGGCTACACCTTC
CASSQGQGYGYTF
>-|TRBV7-8|TRBJ2-5|TRBD1
TGTGCCAGCAGCTGGGGAAGGGGGCGAGAGACCCAGTACTTC
CASSWGRGRETQYF
>-|TRBV7-9|TRBJ1-1|-
TGTGCCAGCAGCTCTACAGGGCGTACTGAAGCTTTCTTT
CASSSTGRTEAFF
>-|TRBV24-1|TRBJ2-3|-
TGTGCCACCAGTGACGCCGGGACAACAAGCACAGATACGCAGTATTTT
CATSDAGTTSTDTQYF
>-|TRBV6-1|TRBJ2-3|TRBD2
TGTGCCAGCAGTGAATCTAGCGGGAGGGGAGCCACAGATACGCAGTATTTT
CASSESSGRGATDTQYF
>-|TRBV27|TRBJ2-7|TRBD1
TGTGCCAGCAGTCTCGACAGGGAATCGAGCGAGCAGTACTTC
CASSLDRESSEQYF
>-|TRBV19|TRBJ1-2|TRBD1
TGTGCCAGTAGTAATTACTTACGGGACAGGGATGGCTACACCTTC
CASSNYLRDRDGYTF
>-|TRBV3-1/TRBV3-2|TRBJ2-5|-
TGTGCCAGCAGCGCCGGGACACAAGAGACCCAGTACTTC
CASSAGTQETQYF
>-|TRBV6-5|TRBJ2-3|TRBD2
TGTGCCAGCAGTTCACGGACTAGCGGGGTCCCAGATACGCAGTATTTT
CASSSRTSGVPDTQYF
>-|TRBV24-1|TRBJ2-5|TRBD2
TGTGCCACCAGTGAGGGAGGGGAGACCCAGTACTTC
CATSEGGETQYF
>few|TRBV11-3|TRBJ2-5|TRBD2
TGTGCCAGCAGCCCCAGACTAGCGGGGGTTCAAGAGACCCAGTACTTC
CASSPRLAGVQETQYF
>-|TRBV7-2|TRBJ2-7|-
TGTGCCAGCAGCTTAGGGAGGGGCTACGAGCAGTACTTC
CASSLGRGYEQYF
>-|TRBV27|TRBJ2-5|-
TGTGCCAGCAGTGACCCGCGGAGGGCCGGGACCCAGTACTTC
CASSDPRRAGTQYF
>few|TRBV7-9|TRBJ2-7|TRBD2
TGTGCCAGCAGCTATCAAACTAGCGGGGACTACGAGCAGTACTTC
CASSYQTSGDYEQYF
>-|TRBV11-2|TRBJ2-1|TRBD2
TGTGCCAGCAGCGCCCTAGCGGGAGGGTTAAATGAGCAGTTCTTC
CASSALAGGLNEQFF
>-|TRBV21-1|TRBJ2-2|-
TGTGCCAGCAGCAAAGCCAGGGCCGAGACTAGCGGGAGAAAGTACGGGGAGCTGTTTTTT
CASSKARAETSGRKYGELFF
>few|TRBV7-8|TRBJ1-6|-
TGTGCCAGCAGCTTGGGCCAGGGTGGCAATTCACCCCTCCACTTT
CASSLGQGGNSPLHF
>-|TRBV7-6|TRBJ2-6|-
TGTGCCAGCAGCTTGGGAGTTTCAGGGGCCAACGTCCTGACTTTC
CASSLGVSGANVLTF